This entry concerns a single TCR beta chain. What it binds is unknown. V dropped 4 bases and J dropped 5; count of bases not matched to a gene: 8. Germline values: CDR1 SEHNR, CDR2 FQNEAQ (reference sequence). This CDR3 is 15 amino acids long. The entry originates in a study of T cell repertoires in cytomegalovirus infection. Study-wide context: Both CMV infection and a matching HLA type were indicated by public TCR beta signatures. General study points: CMV-specific HLA-C-restricted TCR beta clonotypes dominated the ex vivo response.

TCRdb redid the calling of the reads with MiXCR, one entry per CDR3 protein. The profile shows approximately 310,000 distinct CDR3 sequences, around 25% of them singletons. The chain is built from TRBV7-9 and TRBJ2-3; TRBD2 matches at 8 bases. The sequencing used cultured PBMCs, collected from culture after CMV antigen stimulation. This TCR came from a human donor in good health (CMV status not recorded). Some clones in this sample may be carry-over from other donors' samples. The CDR3 DNA sequence: TGTGCCAGCAGCTACGGACTAGCTATTAGAGATACGCAGTATTTT. It translates to CASSYGLAIRDTQYF.